The entry below describes one T cell receptor beta chain. The CDR3 loop spans 15 amino acids. After removal of 4 bases from V and 5 bases from J, the junction contained 4 bases not matched to a gene. Germline V gives CDR1 SGHRS, CDR2 YFSETQ. In the source study's methods: It was from reference gene primer amplification that nucleated cell counts were estimated. Libraries were prepared by immunoSEQ multiplex PCR; TCRdb keeps only in-frame clonotypes and omits some of them. The V and J calls and the clone size are those of that table, but D and trimming were determined from the DNA. The sample yields 200,000 to 250,000 clones, less than 90% seen once. This entry comes from a study of blood T cell repertoires in COVID-19. Across the whole study: Researchers got acute and convalescent COVID-19 samples from the United States, Italy and Spain. Sources were T cells, B-cell-depleted T cells, or PBMCs; the material itself was cDNA or gDNA.

The rearrangement uses TRBV5-1 and TRBJ2-6; 9 positions match TRBD1. The sequenced sample was peripheral blood. The sequence derives from a man aged 55 to 70 with acute or convalescent COVID-19. This CDR3 is CASSPGQGWANVLTF. CDR3 coding DNA: TGCGCCAGCAGCCCGGGACAGGGTTGGGCCAACGTCCTGACTTTC.